This entry lists 18 T cell receptor beta chains sequenced from one sample in a study of Ad26.COV2.S vaccination and SARS-CoV-2 variants. Profiling relied on immunoSEQ multiplex PCR, and the TCRdb table lists in-frame clones only, not all of them. The sample lists roughly 400,000 clones, 92% occurring once. Stated treatment: 19 received Ad26.COV2.S at low or high dose, single or two shots; 5 received placebo; per-sample allocation not given. After the first vaccine or placebo injection, samples were drawn on day 63. Sample: peripheral blood, taken in a trial of Ad26.COV2.S vaccine versus placebo. These receptors all come from a person aged 18-65 years who received the Ad26.COV2.S COVID-19 vaccine or a placebo.

V usage is TRBV19 and J usage is TRBJ2-1; the D is unclear. V dropped 1 base and J dropped 9 bases, with 7 bases sitting between them. This CDR3 is built from 12 residues. Germline values: CDR1 LNHDA, CDR2 SQIVND (reference sequence). Here the CDR3 DNA reads TGTGCCAGTAGTATAGGCAGTGTTGAGCAGTTCTTC. Translation gives CASSIGSVEQFF.

V is TRBV28 and J is TRBJ2-2, with 7 nucleotides matching TRBD1. V lost 10 bases and J lost 0; bases outside the gene matches: 5. Germline V lookup: CDR1 MDHEN, CDR2 SYDVKM. This CDR3 region has 14 residues. CDR3: CATVDRANTGELFF. DNA for the CDR3: TGTGCCACCGTAGACAGGGCGAACACCGGGGAGCTGTTTTTT. The complete variable domain, with remaining parts taken from reference TRBV28 and TRBJ2-2, reads DVKVTQSSRYLVKRTGEKVFLECVQDMDHENMFWYRQDPGLGLRLIYFSYDVKMKEKGDIPEGYSVSREKKERFSLILESASTNQTSMYLCATVDRANTGELFFGEGSRLTVL.

In its sample, this clone was seen once. The V call is TRBV27, the J call TRBJ1-2, with 9 bases identical to TRBD1. CDR1 and CDR2 from the germline V gene are MNHEY and SMNVEV (reference sequence). The CDR3 is 13 amino acids. With 6 bases clipped from V and 8 bases from J, the junction kept 7 bases outside the gene matches. CDR3 in amino acids: CASRPGQGGGYTF. CDR3 coding DNA: TGTGCCAGCAGGCCGGGACAGGGAGGGGGCTACACCTTC.

Comment on this clone: Other DNA sequences in this specimen translate into the identical CDR3. The J gene is TRBJ1-1, the V gene TRBV5-4, with D uncertain. The CDR3 runs to 11 residues. V dropped 5 bases and J dropped 0 bases, with 2 bases sitting between them. From germline, CDR1 is SGHNT and CDR2 YYREEE (reference sequence). The CDR3 reads CASSMNTEAFF. CDR3 nucleotides: TGTGCCAGCAGTATGAACACTGAAGCTTTCTTT. The full variable domain, with the rest looked up from reference TRBV5-4 and TRBJ1-1, is ETGVTQSPTHLIKTRGQQVTLRCSSQSGHNTVSWYQQALGQGPQFIFQYYREEENGRGNFPPRFSGLQFPNYSSELNVNALELDDSALYLCASSMNTEAFFGQGTRLTVV.

The V gene is TRBV11-2, the J gene TRBJ2-3; TRBD2 matches 9 bases. The germline CDR1 and CDR2 sequences are SGHAT and FQNNGV. V lost 3 bases, J lost 14 bases, and 12 bases stayed unmatched. This CDR3 region has 14 residues. This CDR3 is CASSLRGGWREWYF. The DNA of the CDR3 is TGTGCCAGCAGCTTGCGGGGGGGCTGGCGCGAGTGGTATTTT.

The chain recombines TRBV18 with TRBJ1-2, with D uncertain. Trimming shortened V by 2 bases and J by 8 bases, and 15 bases separated the two germline ends. This CDR3 comprises 14 residues. Germline V gene data show CDR1 as KGHSH and CDR2 as LQKENI. CDR3 protein: CASSPLSGVEGYTF. DNA of the CDR3: TGTGCCAGCTCACCATTATCCGGGGTGGAAGGCTACACCTTC. Using reference TRBV18 and TRBJ1-2 for the parts outside the CDR3, the full variable domain is NAGVMQNPRHLVRRRGQEARLRCSPMKGHSHVYWYRQLPEEGLKFMVYLQKENIIDESGMPKERFSAEFPKEGPSILRIQQVVRGDSAAYFCASSPLSGVEGYTFGSGTRLTVV.

The J gene is TRBJ2-7, the V gene TRBV9, with D possibly TRBD2 on 6 matching bases. V was clipped by 0 bases and J by 4 bases, with 20 bases between them. The CDR3 covers 17 residues. Germline CDR1 SGDLS, CDR2 YYNGEE. The CDR3 protein is CASSVEPLGTGNYEQYF. Written as DNA, the CDR3 is TGTGCCAGCAGCGTAGAACCCCTCGGGACTGGAAATTACGAGCAGTACTTC.

The chain joins TRBV10-3 to TRBJ2-1, with a weak D call TRBD1 (5 bases). In germline, CDR1 is ENHRY, CDR2 SYGVKD. The CDR3 runs to 13 residues. V shed 2 bases and J shed 4 bases, with 6 bases lying between them. The CDR3 is CAISERQYNEQFF. CDR3 DNA sequence: TGTGCCATCAGTGAGAGACAGTACAATGAGCAGTTCTTC.

This chain links TRBV30 with TRBJ2-5; TRBD1 might be the D (5 bases). CDR3 length: 13 residues. Germline-derived CDR1 and CDR2 are GTSNPN and SVGIG (reference sequence). Trimming stripped 5 bases from V and 1 base from J, with 11 bases between. The CDR3 region has the DNA TGTGCCTGGGCCTCGGACATCCAAGAGACCCAGTACTTC. It yields the protein CAWASDIQETQYF.

This clone was found once. J is TRBJ2-7 and V is TRBV10-2; maybe TRBD2 (5 bases). The CDR3 spans 13 residues. V shed 6 bases and J shed 2 bases, with 11 bases lying between them. The germline V gene encodes CDR1 WSHSY and CDR2 SAAADI. The CDR3 DNA reads as TGCGCCAGCAGCCCCGGGATACCCTACGAGCAGTACTTC. Translated: CASSPGIPYEQYF.

The CDR3 nucleotides read TGTGCCAGTCCGAGGAGACAGAAAAACTTTTCAATCTATAATTCACCCCTCCACTTT. Protein: CASPRRQKNFSIYNSPLHF. The V gene is TRBV19, the J gene TRBJ1-6, with D perhaps matching TRBD1 (5 bases). The CDR3 covers 19 residues. Germline lookup yields CDR1 LNHDA and CDR2 SQIVND (reference sequence). V gave up 8 bases and J gave up 3 bases, with 26 bases separating them.

This clone was seen only a few times. The gene calls are TRBV6-2 or TRBV6-3 and TRBJ2-7; maybe TRBD1 (5 bases). The CDR3 contains 15 residues. V was clipped by 3 bases and J by 0 bases, with 12 bases between them. Per the germline V gene, CDR1 is MNHEY and CDR2 is SVGEGT. The CDR3 loop is CASSYRTFGSYEQYF. In DNA, the CDR3 is TGTGCCAGCAGTTATAGGACATTCGGCTCCTACGAGCAGTACTTC.

The V call is TRBV29-1, the J call TRBJ1-1; D not certain. The germline V gene has CDR1 SQVTM and CDR2 ANQGSEA. The CDR3 has 12 residues. Trimming removed 3 bases at V and 0 bases at J, with 5 bases between. The CDR3 DNA is TGCAGCGTTGACAGGCTGAACACTGAAGCTTTCTTT. Protein: CSVDRLNTEAFF. Full variable domain (rest looked up from reference TRBV29-1 and TRBJ1-1): SAVISQKPSRDICQRGTSLTIQCQVDSQVTMMFWYRQQPGQSLTLIATANQGSEATYESGFVIDKFPISRPNLTFSTLTVSNMSPEDSSIYLCSVDRLNTEAFFGQGTRLTVV.

Comment on this clone: This specimen includes other DNA sequences encoding the same CDR3. The chain carries TRBV5-6 and TRBJ1-2; D unresolved. Germline CDR1 is SGHDT and CDR2 is YYEEEE. V was cut by 0 bases and J by 2 bases, with 8 bases left in between. CDR3 length equals 14 residues. The CDR3 is CASSLGGSNYGYTF. The CDR3 DNA sequence: TGTGCCAGCAGCTTGGGCGGCTCCAACTATGGCTACACCTTC.

The chain recombines TRBV4-3 with TRBJ2-7; weak D call: TRBD2 (5 bases). From germline, CDR1 is LGHNA and CDR2 YSLEER. There are 14 residues in the CDR3. V shed 0 bases and J shed 2 bases, with 8 bases lying between them. The CDR3, as DNA: TGCGCCAGCAGCCAAGATTACGGGGCCTACGAGCAGTACTTC. Protein product: CASSQDYGAYEQYF.

The chain employs TRBV11-3 and TRBJ2-3; 10 bases align to TRBD2. CDR1 is SGHNT, CDR2 YENEEA, per germline. The J segment lost 8 bases and the V segment lost 2 bases, leaving 4 bases of the junction unmatched. There are 14 residues in the CDR3. The CDR3 protein is CASSLRAGGSTQYF. The CDR3 DNA reads TGTGCCAGCAGCTTACGAGCGGGGGGGAGTACGCAGTATTTT.

This rearrangement joins TRBV4-3 to TRBJ2-3; the D gene is possibly TRBD2 (5 bases). Trimming took off 1 base at V and 0 bases at J, with 14 bases between the two ends. Germline lookup yields CDR1 LGHNA and CDR2 YSLEER. This CDR3 spans 17 amino acids. Here the CDR3 DNA reads TGCGCCAGCAGCCAAGCTCTGCGGACTTATAGCACAGATACGCAGTATTTT. It translates to CASSQALRTYSTDTQYF.

Regarding this clone: At one boundary the junction diverges from the germline segment, which might be a read error. The chain has TRBV7-9 and TRBJ2-1; D possibly corresponds to TRBD2 (7 bases). CDR3 length equals 13 residues. The germline V gene encodes CDR1 SEHNR and CDR2 FQNEAQ (reference sequence). DNA of the CDR3: TGTGCCAGCAGCTCCGGCGGGGGACACCGGCGTCTCTTC. This encodes CASSSGGGHRRLF.